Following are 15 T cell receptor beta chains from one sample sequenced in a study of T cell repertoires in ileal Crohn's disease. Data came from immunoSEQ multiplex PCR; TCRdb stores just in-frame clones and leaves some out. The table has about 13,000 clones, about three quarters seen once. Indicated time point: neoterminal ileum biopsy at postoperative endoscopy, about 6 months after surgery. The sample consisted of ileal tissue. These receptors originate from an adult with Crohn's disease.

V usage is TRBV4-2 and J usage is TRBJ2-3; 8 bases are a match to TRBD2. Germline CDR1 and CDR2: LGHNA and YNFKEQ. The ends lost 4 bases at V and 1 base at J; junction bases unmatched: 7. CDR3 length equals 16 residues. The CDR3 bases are TGTGCCAGCAGCCCCCGGACTAGCTCCGGCACAGATACGCAGTATTTT. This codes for CASSPRTSSGTDTQYF.

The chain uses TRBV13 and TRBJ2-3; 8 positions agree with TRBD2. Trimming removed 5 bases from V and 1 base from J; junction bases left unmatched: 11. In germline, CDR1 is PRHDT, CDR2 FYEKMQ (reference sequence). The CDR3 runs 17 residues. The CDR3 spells CASSPGTRWGGTDTQYF. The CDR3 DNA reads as TGTGCCAGCAGCCCCGGGACTAGATGGGGGGGCACAGATACGCAGTATTTT.

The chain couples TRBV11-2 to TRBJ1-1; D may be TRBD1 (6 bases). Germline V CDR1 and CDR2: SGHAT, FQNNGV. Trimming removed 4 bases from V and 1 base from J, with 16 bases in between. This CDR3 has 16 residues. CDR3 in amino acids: CASSSYVARGNTEAFF. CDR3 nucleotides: TGTGCCAGCAGCTCATACGTAGCCAGGGGGAACACTGAAGCTTTCTTT.

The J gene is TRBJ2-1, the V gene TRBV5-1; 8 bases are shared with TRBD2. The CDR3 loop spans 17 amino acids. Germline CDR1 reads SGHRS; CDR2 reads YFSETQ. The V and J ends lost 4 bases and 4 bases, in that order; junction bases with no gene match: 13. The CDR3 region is CASSLILRGAGYNEQFF. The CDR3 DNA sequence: TGCGCCAGCAGCCTCATCCTGCGGGGGGCCGGTTACAATGAGCAGTTCTTC. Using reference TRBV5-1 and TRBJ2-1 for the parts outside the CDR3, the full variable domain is KAGVTQTPRYLIKTRGQQVTLSCSPISGHRSVSWYQQTPGQGLQFLFEYFSETQRNKGNFPGRFSGRQFSNSRSEMNVSTLELGDSALYLCASSLILRGAGYNEQFFGPGTRLTVL.

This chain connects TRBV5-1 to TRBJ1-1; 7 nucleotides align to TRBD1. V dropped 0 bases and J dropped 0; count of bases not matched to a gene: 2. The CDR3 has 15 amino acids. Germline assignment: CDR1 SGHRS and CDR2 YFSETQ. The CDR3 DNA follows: TGCGCCAGCAGCTTGGCCGGGACAGTGAACACTGAAGCTTTCTTT. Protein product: CASSLAGTVNTEAFF. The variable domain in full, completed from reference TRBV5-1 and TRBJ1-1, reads KAGVTQTPRYLIKTRGQQVTLSCSPISGHRSVSWYQQTPGQGLQFLFEYFSETQRNKGNFPGRFSGRQFSNSRSEMNVSTLELGDSALYLCASSLAGTVNTEAFFGQGTRLTVV.

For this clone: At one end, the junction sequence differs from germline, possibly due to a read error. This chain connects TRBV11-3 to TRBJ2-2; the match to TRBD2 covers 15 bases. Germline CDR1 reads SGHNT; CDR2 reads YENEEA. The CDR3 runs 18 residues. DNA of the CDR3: TGTGCCAGCAGCCTAGACGGACTAGCGGGGGGGCCCACCGGGGAGCTGTTTTTT. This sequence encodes CASSLDGLAGGPTGELFF.

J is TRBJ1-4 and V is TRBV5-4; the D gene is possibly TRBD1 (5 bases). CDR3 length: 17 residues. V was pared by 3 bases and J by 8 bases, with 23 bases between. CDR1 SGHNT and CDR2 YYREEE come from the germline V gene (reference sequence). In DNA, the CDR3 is TGTGCCAGCAGCTGGGGCCTGGGGGGAAGGGGTATCGAAAAACTGTTTTTT. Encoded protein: CASSWGLGGRGIEKLFF.

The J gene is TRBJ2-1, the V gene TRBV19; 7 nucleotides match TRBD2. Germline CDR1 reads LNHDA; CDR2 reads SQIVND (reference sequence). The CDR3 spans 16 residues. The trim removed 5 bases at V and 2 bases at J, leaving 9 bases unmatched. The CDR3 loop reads CASSPFLREPYNEQFF. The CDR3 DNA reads TGTGCCAGTAGTCCCTTCTTGCGGGAGCCCTACAATGAGCAGTTCTTC.

The CDR3 DNA sequence: TGTGCCAGCTCACCAACGGCGGATCAGAATGGCTACACCTTC. Its translation: CASSPTADQNGYTF. This chain joins TRBV18 and TRBJ1-2, with D unclear. Germline-derived CDR1 and CDR2 are KGHSH and LQKENI. This CDR3 has 14 amino acids. The V end was cut by 2 bases, the J end by 6 bases, with 13 bases between.

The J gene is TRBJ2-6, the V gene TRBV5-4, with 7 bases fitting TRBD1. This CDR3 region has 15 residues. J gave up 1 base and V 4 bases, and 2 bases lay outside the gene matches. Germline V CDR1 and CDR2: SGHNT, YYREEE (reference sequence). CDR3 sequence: CASSTGQSGANVLTF. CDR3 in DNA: TGTGCCAGCAGCACGGGACAGTCTGGGGCCAACGTCCTGACTTTC.

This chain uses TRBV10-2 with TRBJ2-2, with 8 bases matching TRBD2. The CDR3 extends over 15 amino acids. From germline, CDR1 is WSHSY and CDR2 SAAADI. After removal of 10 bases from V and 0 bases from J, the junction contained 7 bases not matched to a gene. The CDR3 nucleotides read TGCGCCACCCCCGGGAGGGATTCGAACACCGGGGAGCTGTTTTTT. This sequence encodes CATPGRDSNTGELFF.

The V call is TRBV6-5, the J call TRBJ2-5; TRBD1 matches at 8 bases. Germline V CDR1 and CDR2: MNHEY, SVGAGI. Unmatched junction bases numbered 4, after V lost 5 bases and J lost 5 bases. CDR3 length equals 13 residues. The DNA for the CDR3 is TGTGCCAGCAGTGACAGGGGCGCGGAGACCCAGTACTTC. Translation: CASSDRGAETQYF.

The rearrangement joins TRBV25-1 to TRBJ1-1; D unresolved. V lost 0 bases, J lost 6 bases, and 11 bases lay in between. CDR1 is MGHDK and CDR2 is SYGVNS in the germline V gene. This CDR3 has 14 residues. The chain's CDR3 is CASSEYRGTSEAFF. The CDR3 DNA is TGTGCCAGCAGTGAATATCGGGGTACTTCTGAAGCTTTCTTT.

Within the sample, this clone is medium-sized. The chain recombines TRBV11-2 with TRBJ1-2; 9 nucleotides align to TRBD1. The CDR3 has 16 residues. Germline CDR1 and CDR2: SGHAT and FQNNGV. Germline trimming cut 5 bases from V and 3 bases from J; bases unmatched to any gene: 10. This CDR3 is CASSQGGRQGDYGYTF. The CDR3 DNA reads TGTGCCAGCAGCCAGGGGGGGAGACAGGGGGACTATGGCTACACCTTC.

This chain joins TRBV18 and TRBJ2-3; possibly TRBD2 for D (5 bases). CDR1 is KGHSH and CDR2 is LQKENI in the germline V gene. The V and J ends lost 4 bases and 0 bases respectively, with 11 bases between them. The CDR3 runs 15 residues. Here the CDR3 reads CASSQGAKSTDTQYF. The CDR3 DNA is TGTGCCAGCTCACAGGGAGCCAAGAGCACAGATACGCAGTATTTT.